This T cell receptor beta chain is from a study of PD-L1 blockade in urothelial cancer. The V gene's germline CDR1 is MNHEY and CDR2 SVGAGI. This CDR3 spans 13 amino acids. V was pared by 6 bases and J by 3 bases, with 8 bases between. Assay: immunoSEQ multiplex PCR; the TCRdb copy retains only in-frame clones and omits some. The table shows 30,000 to 40,000 clones, with roughly 80% occurring only once. The time point here: pretreatment peripheral blood. The cohort comprised individuals with locally advanced or metastatic urothelial carcinoma. V is TRBV6-5 and J is TRBJ2-2; D call uncertain. The specimen was PBMCs, collected around atezolizumab (anti-PD-L1) treatment. The sequence was obtained from a man at least 80 years old with urothelial cancer. The CDR3 DNA reads as TGTGCCAGCAGGCCAGTACACACCGGGGAGCTGTTTTTT. Translating it yields CASRPVHTGELFF.